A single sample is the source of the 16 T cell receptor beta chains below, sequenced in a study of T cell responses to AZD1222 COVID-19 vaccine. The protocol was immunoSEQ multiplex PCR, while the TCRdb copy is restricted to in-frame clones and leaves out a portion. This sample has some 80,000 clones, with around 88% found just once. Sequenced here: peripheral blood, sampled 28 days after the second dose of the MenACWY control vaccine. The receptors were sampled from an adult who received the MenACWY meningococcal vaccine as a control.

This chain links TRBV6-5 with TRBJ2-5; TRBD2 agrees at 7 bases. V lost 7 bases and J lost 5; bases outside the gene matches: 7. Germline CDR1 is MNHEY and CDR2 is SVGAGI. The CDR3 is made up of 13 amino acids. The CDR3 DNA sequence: TGTGCCAGCACTCAACTCGGGGGGGAGACCCAGTACTTC. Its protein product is CASTQLGGETQYF.

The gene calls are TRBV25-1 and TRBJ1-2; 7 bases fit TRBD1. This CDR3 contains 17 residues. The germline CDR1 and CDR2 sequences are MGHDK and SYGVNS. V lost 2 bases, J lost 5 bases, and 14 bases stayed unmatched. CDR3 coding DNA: TGTGCCAGCAGTGAACAGACGCCCCAGGCAGGGGGGTATGGCTACACCTTC. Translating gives CASSEQTPQAGGYGYTF.

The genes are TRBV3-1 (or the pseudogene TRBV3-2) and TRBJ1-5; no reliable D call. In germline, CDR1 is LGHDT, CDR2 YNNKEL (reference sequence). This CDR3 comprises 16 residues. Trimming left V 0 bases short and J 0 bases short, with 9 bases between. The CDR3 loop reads CASSQDADTSNQPQHF. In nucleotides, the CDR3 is TGTGCCAGCAGCCAAGATGCAGACACTAGCAATCAGCCCCAGCATTTT.

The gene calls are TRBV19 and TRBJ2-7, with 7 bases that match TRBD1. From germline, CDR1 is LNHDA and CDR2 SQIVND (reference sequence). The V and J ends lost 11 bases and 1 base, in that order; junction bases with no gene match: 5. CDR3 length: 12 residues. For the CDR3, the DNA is TGTGCCTCCCGACAGGGTTCCTACGAGCAGTACTTC. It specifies CASRQGSYEQYF.

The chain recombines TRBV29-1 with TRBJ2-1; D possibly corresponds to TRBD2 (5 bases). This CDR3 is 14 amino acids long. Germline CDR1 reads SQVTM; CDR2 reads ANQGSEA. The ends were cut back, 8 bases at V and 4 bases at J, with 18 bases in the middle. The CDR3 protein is CSRRPRTPYNEQFF. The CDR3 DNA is TGCAGCCGAAGGCCTAGGACTCCGTACAATGAGCAGTTCTTC.

The CDR3 protein is CASSEAWQQNYGYTF. Written as DNA, the CDR3 is TGTGCCAGCAGTGAAGCGTGGCAGCAAAACTATGGCTACACCTTC. The chain combines TRBV6-1 with TRBJ1-2; no definite D call. V dropped 0 bases and J dropped 2 bases, with 10 bases sitting between them. The germline CDR1 and CDR2 sequences are MNHNS and SASEGT. The CDR3 loop spans 15 amino acids.

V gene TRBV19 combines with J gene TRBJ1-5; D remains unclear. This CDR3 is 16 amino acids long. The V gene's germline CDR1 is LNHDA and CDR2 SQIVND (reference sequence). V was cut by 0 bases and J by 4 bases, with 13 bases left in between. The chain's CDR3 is CASSIEAASRNQPQHF. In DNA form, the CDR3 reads TGTGCCAGTAGTATAGAAGCAGCCTCCAGGAATCAGCCCCAGCATTTT.

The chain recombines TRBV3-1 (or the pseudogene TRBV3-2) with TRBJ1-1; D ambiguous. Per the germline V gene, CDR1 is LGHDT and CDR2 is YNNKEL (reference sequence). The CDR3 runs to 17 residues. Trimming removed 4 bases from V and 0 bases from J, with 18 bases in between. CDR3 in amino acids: CASSPSRGYGMNTEAFF. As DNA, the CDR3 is TGTGCCAGCAGCCCTTCTCGAGGGTACGGTATGAACACTGAAGCTTTCTTT.

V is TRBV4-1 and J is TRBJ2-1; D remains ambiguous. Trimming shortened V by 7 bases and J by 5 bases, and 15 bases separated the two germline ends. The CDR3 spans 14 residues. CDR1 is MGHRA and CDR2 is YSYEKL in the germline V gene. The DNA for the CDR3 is TGCGCCAGCACCGATCTCGGAGCGCACAATGAGCAGTTCTTC. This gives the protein CASTDLGAHNEQFF.

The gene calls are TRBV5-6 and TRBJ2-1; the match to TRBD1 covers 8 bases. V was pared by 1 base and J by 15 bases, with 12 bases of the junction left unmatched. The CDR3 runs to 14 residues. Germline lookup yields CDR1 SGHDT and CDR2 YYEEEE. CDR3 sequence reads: CASSLSRGTGQVFF. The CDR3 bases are TGTGCCAGCAGCTTGTCCCGTGGGACAGGTCAGGTGTTCTTC.

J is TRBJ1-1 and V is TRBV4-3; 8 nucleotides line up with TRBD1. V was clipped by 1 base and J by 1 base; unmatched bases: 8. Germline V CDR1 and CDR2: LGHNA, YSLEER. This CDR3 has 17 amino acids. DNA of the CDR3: TGCGCCAGCAGCCAAGGCCCGACAGGGGCCGCGAACACTGAAGCTTTCTTT. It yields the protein CASSQGPTGAANTEAFF.

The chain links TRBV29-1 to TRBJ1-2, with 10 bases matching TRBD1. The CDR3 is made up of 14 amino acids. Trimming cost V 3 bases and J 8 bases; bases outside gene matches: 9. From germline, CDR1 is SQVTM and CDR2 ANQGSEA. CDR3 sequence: CSVDGPGQGFGYTF. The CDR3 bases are TGCAGCGTTGACGGGCCGGGACAGGGGTTCGGCTACACCTTC.

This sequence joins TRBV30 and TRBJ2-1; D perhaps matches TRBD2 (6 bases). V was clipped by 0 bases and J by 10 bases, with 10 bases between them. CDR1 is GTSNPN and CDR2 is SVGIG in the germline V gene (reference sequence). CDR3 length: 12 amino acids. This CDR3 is CAWSVLAGEQFF. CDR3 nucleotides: TGTGCCTGGAGTGTACTAGCTGGGGAGCAGTTCTTC.

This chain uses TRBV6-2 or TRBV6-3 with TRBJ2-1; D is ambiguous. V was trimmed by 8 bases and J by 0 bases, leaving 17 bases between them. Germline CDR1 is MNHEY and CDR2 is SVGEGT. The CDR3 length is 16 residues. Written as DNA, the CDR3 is TGTGCCAGCGGCCTCCTGGGCGTGAGCTCCTACAATGAGCAGTTCTTC. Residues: CASGLLGVSSYNEQFF.

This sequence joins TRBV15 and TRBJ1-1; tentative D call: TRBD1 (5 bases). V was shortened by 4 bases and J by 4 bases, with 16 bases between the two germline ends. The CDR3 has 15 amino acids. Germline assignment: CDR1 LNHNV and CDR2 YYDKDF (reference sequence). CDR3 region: CATSMRGRGTTEAFF. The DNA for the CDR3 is TGTGCCACCAGCATGAGGGGCCGGGGGACCACTGAAGCTTTCTTT. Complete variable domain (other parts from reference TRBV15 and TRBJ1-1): DAMVIQNPRYQVTQFGKPVTLSCSQTLNHNVMYWYQQKSSQAPKLLFHYYDKDFNNEADTPDNFQSRRPNTSFCFLDIRSPGLGDTAMYLCATSMRGRGTTEAFFGQGTRLTVV.

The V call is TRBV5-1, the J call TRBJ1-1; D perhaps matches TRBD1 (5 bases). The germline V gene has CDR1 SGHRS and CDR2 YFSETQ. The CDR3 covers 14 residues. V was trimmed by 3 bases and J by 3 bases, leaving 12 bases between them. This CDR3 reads CASSSGTSHTEAFF. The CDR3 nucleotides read TGCGCCAGCAGCTCCGGGACCTCGCACACTGAAGCTTTCTTT.